This TCR beta chain was sequenced for a study of T-cell reconstitution after alpha-beta-depleted transplantation in children. Unique molecular identifiers were incorporated during preparation of the TCRbeta library. TCRdb reanalysed the PCR reads using MiXCR and keeps one entry per CDR3 protein. The sample yields about 420,000 distinct CDR3 sequences, approximately 10% seen once. The length of the CDR3 is 15 residues. Germline CDR1 SGHTA, CDR2 FQGNSA. J gave up 6 bases and V 7 bases, and 11 bases lay outside the gene matches. In the case of this clonotype: This may arise from a read error, as a much more abundant clone is one base away.

The J gene is TRBJ1-5, the V gene TRBV7-2; the match to TRBD1 covers 8 bases. Sequencing used PBMCs from the stem cell graft donor, obtained from the stem cell graft. This sequence originates from a human donor who donated a stem cell graft to a child with acute myeloid leukemia. This CDR3 is CASTLTGGSGQPQHF. CDR3 sequence (DNA): TGTGCCAGCACCCTCACAGGGGGGTCCGGTCAGCCCCAGCATTTT.